Listed here are 15 T cell receptor beta chains from one sample, sequenced in a study of shared clonotypes between healthy human individuals. Clones were sequenced by immunoSEQ multiplex PCR, and TCRdb holds only the in-frame ones, with some missing. This sample has about 490,000 clones, with more than 65% found just once. Sequencing was done on a sample of PBMCs. The receptors derive from a woman between 40 and 55 years old in good health. Some clones in this sample may be carry-over from other donors' samples.

The sample holds one count of this clone. The V gene is TRBV5-4, the J gene TRBJ2-2; D is unresolved. V was shortened by 2 bases and J by 0 bases, with 11 bases between the two germline ends. The germline gives CDR1 SGHNT, CDR2 YYREEE (reference sequence). The CDR3 length is 16 residues. This chain's CDR3 is CASSLVQASNTGELFF. CDR3 coding DNA: TGTGCCAGCAGCTTAGTGCAGGCGTCGAACACCGGGGAGCTGTTTTTT.

This chain connects TRBV6-6 to TRBJ2-7; D is unresolved. The germline gives CDR1 MNHNY, CDR2 SVGAGI (reference sequence). The CDR3 loop spans 16 amino acids. The V end lost 1 base, the J end lost 0 bases, and 13 bases lay between the germline ends. CDR3 amino acids: CASSYLALTSSYEQYF. CDR3 nucleotide sequence: TGTGCCAGCAGTTACTTGGCCTTAACGAGCTCCTACGAGCAGTACTTC.

The chain joins TRBV7-2 to TRBJ2-5; no definite D call. V lost 0 bases to trimming and J lost 5 bases, with 10 bases between them. The CDR3 is made up of 14 amino acids. Germline assignment: CDR1 SGHTA and CDR2 FQGNSA. In DNA form, the CDR3 reads TGTGCCAGCAGCTTAGCCTCGGTGTGGGAGACCCAGTACTTC. This sequence encodes CASSLASVWETQYF.

A word on this clone: A single base is all that separates this from a far larger clone, so a read error is likely. The genes are TRBV28 and TRBJ1-5; a weak D match, TRBD1 (5 bases). The V gene's germline CDR1 is MDHEN and CDR2 SYDVKM. There are 12 residues in the CDR3. CDR3 DNA sequence: TGTGCCATCAGTTGGGCGTCTGGGCAGGGTTTTTTC. This sequence encodes CAISWASGQGFF.

This clone was detected only a few times. The rearrangement uses TRBV5-1 and TRBJ2-7; 7 bases match TRBD1. CDR3 size: 14 residues. The germline V gene encodes CDR1 SGHRS and CDR2 YFSETQ. The V and J ends lost 4 bases and 3 bases, in that order; junction bases with no gene match: 7. Here the CDR3 reads CASSPRQGNYEQYF. CDR3 coding DNA: TGCGCCAGCAGCCCAAGACAGGGAAACTACGAGCAGTACTTC.

V usage is TRBV7-9 and J usage is TRBJ2-7; D is unresolved. In germline, CDR1 is SEHNR, CDR2 FQNEAQ (reference sequence). V was clipped by 2 bases and J by 6 bases, with 8 bases between them. CDR3 length: 12 amino acids. CDR3 amino acids: CASSLNGPEQYF. The CDR3 nucleotides read TGTGCCAGCAGCTTAAACGGTCCCGAGCAGTACTTC.

This clone was counted many times. The V and J genes are TRBV7-6 and TRBJ2-3; 7 nucleotides match TRBD2. Trimming took 0 bases from V and 4 from J; bases not matched to a gene: 7. Germline V gene sequence: CDR1 SGHVS, CDR2 FNYEAQ. The CDR3 has 16 amino acids. The CDR3 DNA reads TGTGCCAGCAGCTTAGCTGAGGCTGCGGGGGCAGATACGCAGTATTTT. Translation gives CASSLAEAAGADTQYF.

Comments on this clone: A far larger clone is off by one base, so a read error is likely. The same CDR3 arises from other DNA sequences in this sample as well. V is TRBV5-1 and J is TRBJ2-7; the match to TRBD1 covers 8 bases. Germline lookup yields CDR1 SGHRS and CDR2 YFSETQ. CDR3 size: 14 residues. The CDR3 region has the DNA TGCGCCAGCAGCTTGACAGGGGGGCTGGACGAACAGTACTTC. This translates into CASSLTGGLDEQYF.

The V gene is TRBV27, the J gene TRBJ2-1, with D perhaps matching TRBD2 (6 bases). Germline V gives CDR1 MNHEY, CDR2 SMNVEV (reference sequence). Trimming removed 3 bases at V and 5 bases at J, with 17 bases between. The CDR3 is 16 residues long. The CDR3 here is CASSFYSAGPHNEQFF. CDR3 bases: TGTGCCAGCAGTTTCTACTCTGCGGGACCCCACAATGAGCAGTTCTTC.

The rearrangement joins TRBV7-2 to TRBJ2-4, with 9 bases matching TRBD1. Germline CDR1 is SGHTA and CDR2 is FQGNSA. The CDR3 is made up of 16 amino acids. V lost 1 base, J lost 6 bases, and 7 bases stayed unmatched. The CDR3 here is CASSLEGQGPLNIQYF. The CDR3 nucleotides are TGTGCCAGCAGCTTAGAGGGACAGGGTCCCCTAAACATTCAGTACTTC. The full variable domain, its missing parts supplied by reference TRBV7-2 and TRBJ2-4, is GAGVSQSPSNKVTEKGKDVELRCDPISGHTALYWYRQSLGQGLEFLIYFQGNSAPDKSGLPSDRFSAERTGGSVSTLTIQRTQQEDSAVYLCASSLEGQGPLNIQYFGAGTRLSVL.

This clone has just one count. This chain joins TRBV30 and TRBJ2-3, with D perhaps matching TRBD2 (6 bases). V lost 1 base, J lost 10 bases, and 12 bases lay in between. The CDR3 contains 12 residues. CDR1 and CDR2 (germline): GTSNPN, SVGIG (reference sequence). As DNA, the CDR3 is TGTGCCTGGAGTGCCGGGACTTGGGCGCAGTATTTT. Its translation is CAWSAGTWAQYF.

This chain connects TRBV11-2 to TRBJ2-2, with D unclear. The germline V gene encodes CDR1 SGHAT and CDR2 FQNNGV. V was trimmed by 1 base and J by 5 bases, leaving 5 bases between them. This CDR3 is built from 13 residues. The CDR3, as DNA: TGTGCCAGCAGCTTAGGATCAACCGGGGAGCTGTTTTTT. This gives the protein CASSLGSTGELFF. The full variable domain, rest sourced from reference TRBV11-2 and TRBJ2-2, is EAGVAQSPRYKIIEKRQSVAFWCNPISGHATLYWYQQILGQGPKLLIQFQNNGVVDDSQLPKDRFSAERLKGVDSTLKIQPAKLEDSAVYLCASSLGSTGELFFGEGSRLTVL.

In this sample, this clone turned up once. The chain couples TRBV5-1 to TRBJ1-2, with D possibly matching TRBD1 (6 bases). The CDR3 loop spans 14 amino acids. Germline lookup yields CDR1 SGHRS and CDR2 YFSETQ. V dropped 0 bases and J dropped 4 bases, with 10 bases sitting between them. CDR3 sequence (DNA): TGCGCCAGCAGCTTGGGAGACAGGACCTATGGCTACACCTTC. Translated: CASSLGDRTYGYTF.

This clone was recorded only once. The chain employs TRBV28 and TRBJ2-2, with TRBD2 matching over 11 bases. Germline trimming cut 5 bases from V and 5 bases from J; bases unmatched to any gene: 10. This CDR3 has 17 residues. Germline V gene sequence: CDR1 MDHEN, CDR2 SYDVKM. The CDR3 reads CASSDSYSGRGTGELFF. Here the CDR3 DNA reads TGTGCCAGCAGTGATTCCTATAGCGGGAGGGGGACCGGGGAGCTGTTTTTT.

The CDR3 reads CASSTPRRGTGELFF. The CDR3 DNA sequence: TGTGCCAGTAGTACCCCCCGCAGGGGCACCGGGGAGCTGTTTTTT. The chain joins TRBV19 to TRBJ2-2; D is possibly TRBD1 (6 bases). There are 15 residues in the CDR3. The V end was cut by 4 bases, the J end by 4 bases, with 13 bases between. In germline, CDR1 is LNHDA, CDR2 SQIVND (reference sequence).